The source of this TCR beta chain is a study of shared clonotypes between healthy human individuals. Study context: The donors, two women and a few men, were aged 18 to 49.

Assay: immunoSEQ multiplex PCR; the TCRdb copy retains only in-frame clones and omits some. The sample lists nearly 1 million clones; less than 85% were seen once. Germline V gene data show CDR1 as SNHLY and CDR2 as FYNNEI. The CDR3 is made up of 12 amino acids. Trimming took 5 bases from V and 8 from J; bases not matched to a gene: 1. Notes on the study in general: Researchers found naive subsets generally carried larger estimated richness than memory subsets.

This clone was counted a few times. What it recognizes is unknown. Sequencing was carried out using memory CD4+ T cells sorted from blood. Subset described: CD45RA-negative fraction. The gene calls are TRBV2 and TRBJ1-4, with 8 bases matching TRBD1. This receptor was obtained from a man aged 18 to 29 in good health. CDR3 protein: CASSRDREKLFF. The CDR3 coding sequence is TGTGCCAGCAGTAGGGACAGGGAAAAACTGTTTTTT.